The clone carrying this TCR beta chain was counted many times. What it binds is unknown. Germline V gene lookup returns CDR1 SQVTM and CDR2 ANQGSEA. V lost 6 bases, J lost 2 bases, and 17 bases lay in between. The CDR3 loop spans 15 amino acids. With constant-segment primers, 5'RACE yielded cDNA libraries of TCR alpha and TCR beta that carried sample barcodes and UMIs. From the 5' RACE reads, TCRdb called clonotypes with MiXCR, one entry per CDR3 protein. The sample includes roughly 35,000 distinct CDR3 sequences, under 8% of them seen just once. The sample is drawn from a study of T-cell memory formation after mild COVID-19. Study-level information: In these data, TCR clusters were largely donor specific. Overall study results and limits: The appearance of some responding clones in pre-infection memory suggested that cross-reactive memory joined. Most CD4+ clones that shrank were in CM and EM, while CD8+ ones turned up in EMRA.

The origin of this receptor is a man between 18 and 29 years old who had mild COVID-19 (a few samples of this study predate the infection). Cell type and time point are not known. Sequenced sample: PBMCs or a T cell subset sorted from them (not recorded which). This chain connects TRBV29-1 to TRBJ1-5, with D unclear. The CDR3 loop reads CSVADGVLGNQPQHF. The CDR3 DNA follows: TGCAGCGTCGCCGATGGGGTCCTTGGCAATCAGCCCCAGCATTTT.